Presented here are 17 T cell receptor beta chains from one specimen sequenced in a study of blood T cell repertoires in COVID-19. TCRdb's table, derived via immunoSEQ multiplex PCR, lists solely in-frame clones and lacks some. Here the sample spans 150,000 to 200,000 clones, about 75% being singletons. Material for sequencing was peripheral blood. These TCRs come from a woman aged 45-65 years with active or convalescent COVID-19.

This sequence joins TRBV5-5 and TRBJ2-3; 8 positions agree with TRBD2. In germline, CDR1 is SGHKS, CDR2 YYEKEE (reference sequence). The V and J ends lost 0 bases and 4 bases, in that order; junction bases with no gene match: 7. This CDR3 comprises 16 residues. CDR3 DNA: TGTGCCAGCAGCTTGGTTGCGGGAGCGGGAGCAGATACGCAGTATTTT. Protein sequence: CASSLVAGAGADTQYF.

The chain joins TRBV7-2 to TRBJ2-1, with D possibly matching TRBD2 (5 bases). The ends were cut back, 3 bases at V and 10 bases at J, with 16 bases in the middle. Germline V gene lookup returns CDR1 SGHTA and CDR2 FQGNSA. This CDR3 region has 14 residues. CDR3 residues: CASSFDVEVREQFF. CDR3 nucleotides: TGTGCCAGCAGCTTTGACGTGGAGGTAAGGGAGCAGTTCTTC.

This chain joins TRBV18 and TRBJ1-1; D uncertain. The CDR3 has 18 residues. Trimming took off 1 base at V and 1 base at J, with 19 bases between the two ends. Germline CDR1 KGHSH, CDR2 LQKENI. The CDR3 spells CASSPRNRGIVRNTEAFF. The CDR3 DNA is TGTGCCAGCTCACCACGTAACAGAGGGATTGTACGGAACACTGAAGCTTTCTTT.

The chain carries TRBV19 and TRBJ2-2; 10 bases are shared with TRBD2. Germline V gene lookup returns CDR1 LNHDA and CDR2 SQIVND (reference sequence). CDR3 length: 17 amino acids. V lost 7 bases and J lost 5; bases outside the gene matches: 13. The CDR3 is CASTPRLAGVRTGELFF. In nucleotides, the CDR3 is TGTGCCAGTACCCCCCGGCTAGCGGGAGTTAGGACCGGGGAGCTGTTTTTT.

This chain uses TRBV7-8 with TRBJ1-1; D may be TRBD1 (6 bases). The CDR3 totals 13 residues. Germline CDR1 reads SGHVS; CDR2 reads FQNEAQ. V lost 3 bases and J lost 4, with 9 bases in between. The CDR3 bases are TGTGCCAGCAGCTTCAGGGGTACCACTGAAGCTTTCTTT. Translated: CASSFRGTTEAFF. Variable domain in full (rest from reference TRBV7-8 and TRBJ1-1): GAGVSQSPRYKVAKRGQDVALRCDPISGHVSLFWYQQALGQGPEFLTYFQNEAQLDKSGLPSDRFFAERPEGSVSTLKIQRTQQEDSAVYLCASSFRGTTEAFFGQGTRLTVV.

This clone was observed a few times. The CDR3 sequence is CASSGVIAGACGGELFF. For the CDR3, the DNA is TGTGCCAGCAGCGGGGTAATAGCGGGAGCTTGCGGCGGGGAGCTGTTTTTT. This sequence joins TRBV21-1 and TRBJ2-2; TRBD2 was called by the table and not checked on the DNA. TRBV21-1 has pseudogene status. The CDR3 totals 17 residues.

There are a few counts of this clone. The chain couples TRBV7-8 to TRBJ1-1, with TRBD1 as a possible D gene (5 bases). The CDR3 runs 15 residues. The ends were cut back, 7 bases at V and 4 bases at J, with 19 bases in the middle. Germline V gives CDR1 SGHVS, CDR2 FQNEAQ. CDR3 sequence reads: CASTPGRGGSTEAFF. The CDR3 region has the DNA TGTGCCAGCACCCCAGGAAGGGGCGGGAGCACTGAAGCTTTCTTT.

The V call is TRBV6-1, the J call TRBJ1-5, with 8 bases that match TRBD1. V was clipped by 3 bases and J by 0 bases; unmatched bases: 13. In germline, CDR1 is MNHNS, CDR2 SASEGT. The CDR3 is 19 amino acids. The CDR3 loop is CASSDFFRGPGDSNQPQHF. The CDR3 DNA reads as TGTGCCAGCAGTGATTTTTTCAGGGGGCCAGGGGATAGCAATCAGCCCCAGCATTTT.

In this sample, this clone turned up once. V gene TRBV7-9 combines with J gene TRBJ2-5; D remains ambiguous. V lost 6 bases and J 5 bases, leaving 10 bases between the germline ends. The CDR3 contains 12 residues. Germline CDR1 reads SEHNR; CDR2 reads FQNEAQ (reference sequence). The CDR3 coding sequence is TGTGCCAGCAGGCTTACTACGGAGACCCAGTACTTC. This sequence encodes CASRLTTETQYF.

V gene TRBV6-2 or TRBV6-3 combines with J gene TRBJ2-7; possible D gene TRBD2, 5 bases. This CDR3 comprises 14 residues. Germline values: CDR1 MNHEY, CDR2 SVGEGT. The ends were cut back, 6 bases at V and 3 bases at J, with 15 bases in the middle. Here the CDR3 DNA reads TGTGCCAGCAGCCCTCGGGGTCCCTACTACGAGCAGTACTTC. Translating it yields CASSPRGPYYEQYF.

The V call is TRBV3-1 (or the pseudogene TRBV3-2), the J call TRBJ2-3; 11 positions match TRBD1. This CDR3 has 14 residues. The germline V gene has CDR1 LGHDT and CDR2 YNNKEL (reference sequence). V lost 8 bases to trimming and J lost 0 bases; unmatched junction nucleotides: 1. CDR3 coding DNA: TGTGCCAGCGGACAGGGGGCAAGCACAGATACGCAGTATTTT. This gives the protein CASGQGASTDTQYF.

The chain combines TRBV28 with TRBJ2-7; possible D gene TRBD1, 6 bases. Germline values: CDR1 MDHEN, CDR2 SYDVKM. This CDR3 region has 15 residues. Between the trimmed V and J ends, which lost 6 bases and 4 bases, there was a span of 19 bases. The CDR3 DNA sequence: TGTGCCAGCAGAGAGCAGAGACAGGTGGGATACGAGCAGTACTTC. Encoded protein: CASREQRQVGYEQYF.

The V call is TRBV19, the J call TRBJ2-3; 8 bases map to TRBD2. V shed 1 base, J shed 1 base, and the junction held 7 bases outside the gene matches. The CDR3 consists of 17 residues. The V gene's germline CDR1 is LNHDA and CDR2 SQIVND (reference sequence). In DNA form, the CDR3 reads TGTGCCAGTAGTATAGCCCCGGGCGGGGGGCGCACAGATACGCAGTATTTT. It encodes CASSIAPGGGRTDTQYF.

The chain's CDR3 is CASSPPRPQGPVFLTF. The DNA of the CDR3 is TGTGCCAGCTCACCACCTAGACCACAGGGGCCTGTCTTCCTGACTTTC. The chain couples TRBV18 to TRBJ2-6, with 7 bases aligning to TRBD1. The germline V gene encodes CDR1 KGHSH and CDR2 LQKENI. This CDR3 has 16 amino acids. J gave up 14 bases and V 0 bases, and 13 bases lay outside the gene matches.

This chain joins TRBV3-1 (or the pseudogene TRBV3-2) and TRBJ2-3; a possible D gene is TRBD2 (5 bases). Trimming pared 1 base from V and 2 bases from J, leaving 10 bases between. Germline V gives CDR1 LGHDT, CDR2 YNNKEL (reference sequence). The CDR3 length is 15 residues. The CDR3 DNA follows: TGTGCCAGCAGCCAAGTCCAGCGGACCACAGATACGCAGTATTTT. Translating gives CASSQVQRTTDTQYF.

This clone was picked up a small number of times. V gene TRBV10-3 combines with J gene TRBJ1-4; D might be TRBD1 (6 bases). This CDR3 has 14 amino acids. V lost 2 bases, J lost 6 bases, and 10 bases lay in between. Per the germline V gene, CDR1 is ENHRY and CDR2 is SYGVKD. This CDR3 is CAISEGGLDEKLFF. The CDR3 coding sequence is TGTGCCATCAGTGAGGGGGGCTTGGATGAAAAACTGTTTTTT.

The chain recombines TRBV28 with TRBJ1-4; TRBD1 might be the D (5 bases). Between the trimmed V and J ends, which lost 8 bases and 3 bases, there was a span of 10 bases. CDR1 and CDR2 from the germline V gene are MDHEN and SYDVKM. This CDR3 comprises 13 residues. DNA of the CDR3: TGTGCCAGCTCGGACACATCTAATGAAAAACTGTTTTTT. As protein: CASSDTSNEKLFF.